A single T cell receptor beta chain is shown here with its context. The target antigen is unknown. The template switching step added UMIs that contained a 6-nucleotide sample barcode. Each CDR3 protein gets one entry in TCRdb, which reprocessed the 5' RACE reads and gives no DNA. The listing contains around 220,000 distinct CDR3 sequences. The sample originates from a study of monozygotic twins with inflammatory bowel disease. Study observations and caveats: The study found lower TCRbeta diversity (inverse Simpson) in IBD patients than in healthy co-twins. Patient-specific immunosuppressive treatments may have made repertoires more variable.

The CDR3 consists of 14 residues. What was sequenced was blood. This clonotype was obtained from a human donor with ulcerative colitis or Crohn's disease, or a healthy co-twin of an affected twin (not recorded which). The chain recombines TRBV12-3 or TRBV12-4 with TRBJ1-1; TCRdb reports TRBD1, a call that lacks DNA to check it against. CDR3 amino acids: CASSPQGGSTEAFF.